The entry that follows covers one T cell receptor (beta chain) sequence. The CDR3 sequence is 11 residues long. The germline CDR1 and CDR2 sequences are SNHLY and FYNNEI. Trimming pared 4 bases from V and 8 bases from J, leaving 6 bases between. Authors' analysis steps: For nucleated cells, counts were estimated from reference gene primer amplification. The protocol was immunoSEQ multiplex PCR, while the TCRdb copy is restricted to in-frame clones and leaves out a portion. V and J calls and clone size are those listed in that table; D and trimming were worked out from the DNA. The sample records 88,000 or so clones, less than 90% being singletons. The sample belongs to a study of blood T cell repertoires in COVID-19. Across the whole study: Both acute and convalescent COVID-19 samples were obtained from the United States, Italy and Spain. Sources were T cells, B-cell-depleted T cells, or PBMCs; the material itself was cDNA or gDNA.

The chain uses TRBV2 and TRBJ2-1, with no clear D. The material sequenced was peripheral blood. This clonotype was obtained from a man in his sixties with acute or convalescent COVID-19. CDR3 sequence (DNA): TGTGCCAGCAGTGGAGAAGATGAGCAGTTCTTC. Translating it yields CASSGEDEQFF.